These 10 T cell receptor beta chains came from one sample sequenced in a study of shared clonotypes between healthy human individuals. Repertoires were generated with immunoSEQ multiplex PCR, while TCRdb's copy carries only in-frame clones and drops some. The sample has some 1.5 million clones; about 98% are singletons. Sequenced sample: naive CD4+ T cells sorted from blood. The subset is: CD45RA+ positively selected. The source is a man between 25 and 39 years old in good health.

The chain combines TRBV10-3 with TRBJ1-1; D might be TRBD1 (6 bases). Germline V gene data show CDR1 as ENHRY and CDR2 as SYGVKD. The CDR3 has 14 residues. Trimming cost V 4 bases and J 5 bases, with 14 bases left between them. The CDR3 protein is CAISANWDTTEAFF. For the CDR3, the DNA is TGTGCCATCAGTGCAAACTGGGACACGACTGAAGCTTTCTTT.

The chain links TRBV4-3 to TRBJ2-7; 14 bases are a match to TRBD2. Germline V gene data show CDR1 as LGHNA and CDR2 as YSLEER. The CDR3 is 17 amino acids. V was pared by 0 bases and J by 7 bases, with 8 bases of the junction left unmatched. The CDR3 DNA reads as TGCGCCAGCAGCCAAGATTTGGGACTAGCGGGAGTTAAGGAGCAGTACTTC. As protein: CASSQDLGLAGVKEQYF.

This clone was detected once. V gene TRBV18 combines with J gene TRBJ2-1; the D gene is possibly TRBD2 (6 bases). Germline CDR1 reads KGHSH; CDR2 reads LQKENI. This CDR3 spans 13 amino acids. V gave up 3 bases and J gave up 6 bases, with 9 bases separating them. The CDR3 sequence: CASSPGGINEQFF. The DNA for the CDR3 is TGTGCCAGCTCACCTGGGGGGATCAATGAGCAGTTCTTC.

The chain carries TRBV6-1 and TRBJ2-3; 7 bases match TRBD2. After removal of 8 bases from V and 4 bases from J, the junction contained 12 bases not matched to a gene. CDR3 length equals 15 residues. CDR1 is MNHNS and CDR2 is SASEGT in the germline V gene. The CDR3 nucleotides are TGTGCCAGCTCAACTCGGGGAGGGGCCCCAGATACGCAGTATTTT. This encodes CASSTRGGAPDTQYF.

Worth noting for this clone: Other DNA sequences in this sample translate to the same CDR3. Here the CDR3 DNA reads TGTGCCAGTAGTAGACTAGCGGAGGGCTACGAGCAGTACTTC. It specifies CASSRLAEGYEQYF. V gene TRBV19 combines with J gene TRBJ2-7, with 9 bases matching TRBD2. Germline trimming cut 4 bases from V and 3 bases from J; bases unmatched to any gene: 4. Germline values: CDR1 LNHDA, CDR2 SQIVND (reference sequence). The CDR3 is 14 amino acids.

The chain has TRBV7-8 and TRBJ2-5; 10 bases line up with TRBD2. CDR1 and CDR2 from the germline V gene are SGHVS and FQNEAQ. This CDR3 is 15 amino acids long. Trimming cost V 5 bases and J 5 bases; bases outside gene matches: 8. CDR3 region: CASSPEPLAGETQYF. The CDR3 DNA follows: TGTGCCAGCAGCCCAGAACCACTAGCGGGGGAGACCCAGTACTTC. The full variable domain, its missing parts supplied by reference TRBV7-8 and TRBJ2-5, is GAGVSQSPRYKVAKRGQDVALRCDPISGHVSLFWYQQALGQGPEFLTYFQNEAQLDKSGLPSDRFFAERPEGSVSTLKIQRTQQEDSAVYLCASSPEPLAGETQYFGPGTRLLVL.

In regard to this clone: Other DNA sequences within the sample encode an identical CDR3. CDR3 bases: TGTGCCAGCAGCTTGGAGGGAGGCTACGAGCAGTACTTC. This codes for CASSLEGGYEQYF. The rearrangement links TRBV7-2 to TRBJ2-7; possible D gene TRBD2, 6 bases. V was shortened by 3 bases and J by 3 bases, with 9 bases between the two germline ends. The CDR3 consists of 13 residues. The germline V gene has CDR1 SGHTA and CDR2 FQGNSA.

The chain recombines TRBV15 with TRBJ2-1, with 8 bases identical to TRBD2. This CDR3 has 19 amino acids. Unmatched junction bases numbered 14, after V lost 1 base and J lost 3 bases. Germline values: CDR1 LNHNV, CDR2 YYDKDF (reference sequence). CDR3 sequence reads: CATSRGSGGRSWGYNEQFF. CDR3 nucleotides: TGTGCCACCAGCAGAGGCTCGGGAGGGCGTAGCTGGGGCTACAATGAGCAGTTCTTC.

The CDR3 DNA follows: TGCGCCAGCAGCCAACCAGACAGGGACCAAGAGACCCAGTACTTC. This translates into CASSQPDRDQETQYF. This chain joins TRBV4-1 and TRBJ2-5, with TRBD1 matching over 7 bases. Germline V gives CDR1 MGHRA, CDR2 YSYEKL. The CDR3 extends over 15 amino acids. J lost 0 bases, V lost 2 bases, and 3 bases had no gene match.

The J gene is TRBJ2-7, the V gene TRBV18; 8 bases align to TRBD2. The V gene's germline CDR1 is KGHSH and CDR2 LQKENI. The length of the CDR3 is 16 residues. Germline trimming cut 3 bases from V and 3 bases from J; bases unmatched to any gene: 10. The CDR3 loop is CASSPRSGRALYEQYF. The CDR3 DNA sequence: TGTGCCAGCTCACCTCGGTCCGGGAGGGCCCTCTACGAGCAGTACTTC. Full variable domain (rest looked up from reference TRBV18 and TRBJ2-7): NAGVMQNPRHLVRRRGQEARLRCSPMKGHSHVYWYRQLPEEGLKFMVYLQKENIIDESGMPKERFSAEFPKEGPSILRIQQVVRGDSAAYFCASSPRSGRALYEQYFGPGTRLTVT.